This T cell receptor beta chain originates from a study of CD8+ T cells in alopecia areata (dated by TCRdb to 2016 to 2019). About the full investigation: Treated patients were enrolled in an open-label pilot trial of oral tofacitinib, 5 to 10 mg twice daily, for moderate-to-severe alopecia areata. Patients received tofacitinib for 6 to 18 months and were then followed off drug for 6 months to check for delayed response and recurrence. Disease severity in treated patients was measured with the SALT score, which quantifies the percentage of affected scalp surface area. High-throughput TCRbeta sequencing was used to examine T cell clonal expansion in alopecia areata in both the C3H/HeJ mouse model and human patients. Scalp tissue and sorted CD4+ and CD8+ peripheral blood T cells from patchy and totalis/universalis alopecia areata patients and from healthy controls were covered by human TCRbeta sequencing. Biopsies were taken from tofacitinib-treated patients at baseline and at 4 and 24 weeks of treatment, and a later scalp biopsy was taken in several of the tofacitinib-treated patients. Scalp clonality was compared across normal scalp (n=4), patchy alopecia areata scalp (n=8), and alopecia totalis/universalis scalp (n=8). RNA was obtained with the PAXgene miRNA kit for fixed scalp, the miRNeasy kit for PBMCs, and the RNeasy kit for mouse skin. Amplification of TCRbeta CDR3 regions was done by immunoSEQ multiplex PCR using 35 Vbeta forward primers and 13 Jbeta reverse primers.

Broader findings and caveats from the paper: Compared with normal scalp, lesional scalp, particularly in alopecia totalis/universalis, had higher clonality and more expanded CD8+ clones, which suggests antigenic drive. Shared TCR sequences between patients were less evident than in mice, which may be partly attributable to HLA diversity in the patient population. Tofacitinib significantly decreased scalp clonality and the number of expanded CD8+ clones among the top 100 scalp clones. Resident alphabeta T cells in normal human skin are also sequenced, complicating scalp TCR repertoire analysis, unlike mouse skin dominated by gammadelta T cells. The treated cohort was small, with a single nonresponder, so links between baseline CD8+ expansion and response need larger studies. Many expanded lesional clones were found to persist in scalp and blood during tofacitinib treatment, and relapse after treatment cessation may be partly explained by this persistence.

What the time point label conveys for this sample: about 4 weeks on oral tofacitinib. The sample's treatment or condition label, in plain terms: oral pan-JAK inhibitor, 5-10 mg twice daily. Peripheral blood and lesional scalp punch biopsies were obtained from patients with alopecia areata. PBMCs were isolated by density centrifugation and stained for CD3, CD4 and CD8, and CD4+ and CD8+ T cells were sorted on a FACSAria. V is reduced by 8 bases and J by 7 bases, leaving a spacing of 18 bases between them. The germline V gene (reference sequence) yields SEHNR for CDR1 and FQNEAQ for CDR2. The CDR3, from cysteine to phenylalanine, totals 14 residues. The CDR3 DNA has 42 bases and is translated from base 1. In the case of this clone: The antigen this receptor binds is unknown. The record has no base qualities; no much larger clone is one base away.

Libraries were constructed by the immunoSEQ multiplex PCR assay. To provide template for TCR sequencing, every sample had RNA extracted and reverse transcribed into cDNA. First-strand cDNA was synthesized with SuperScript III using a 2:1 mix of oligo-dT and random hexamers. A synthetic immune receptor repertoire was used to measure amplification bias, and any remaining bias was corrected computationally. Under the source paper's analysis protocol: Raw reads were preprocessed for error removal, and CDR3 was defined according to IMGT conventions as running from the conserved cysteine to phenylalanine. Clonality was calculated as 1 minus Shannon entropy normalized by log2 of the number of productive unique TCRs. CD4 or CD8 identity of scalp clones was inferred by cross-referencing scalp TCRbeta sequences with sorted blood CD4 and CD8 repertoires. TCRdb obtained this table from immuneACCESS and retained in-frame rearrangements with V and J assigned. These tables miss some clones; where compared with another copy, unresolved V genes account for less than half of the shortfall, and the remainder is unexplained. V, J and clone size derive from that table, while D and trimming were established from the DNA sequence. For this sample the table gives 110,000 to 150,000 clones, of which about 88% were detected only once. The top ten constitute roughly 13% of the sample.

Sample: CD8+ T cells sorted from blood, taken at week 4, from a patient treated with tofacitinib. The rearrangement combines TRBV7-9 with TRBJ2-1; TRBD2 might be the D gene, on 6 matching bases. The sequence derives from a human donor with alopecia areata. The nucleotide sequence is TGTGCCAGCTCCTCATTGGCGGGGCCGAATGAGCAGTTCTTC. The translation is CASSSLAGPNEQFF.